This TCR beta chain is from a study of T-cell reconstitution after alpha-beta-depleted transplantation in children. CDR3 size: 18 residues. Germline CDR1 and CDR2: LGHNA and YSLEER. Trimming took off 1 base at V and 1 base at J, with 17 bases between the two ends. Construction of the TCRbeta library involved unique molecular identifiers. TCRdb itself ran the PCR reads through MiXCR, one entry per CDR3 protein. The sample consists of a few hundred thousand distinct CDR3 sequences, around 13% of them appearing once. The J gene is TRBJ2-1, the V gene TRBV4-3; the D is unclear. Material: PBMCs, mostly from graft donor cells, obtained 360 days after TCRalphabeta/CD19-depleted stem cell transplant. The sequence was collected from a male patient between 5 and 17 years old who had a stem cell transplant for acute myeloid leukemia, so the T cells may come from the graft donor. CDR3 nucleotide sequence: TGCGCCAGCAGCCAAGGCCCCCGTGGAGCGAGTTCCTACAATGAGCAGTTCTTC. It yields the protein CASSQGPRGASSYNEQFF.